Listed below are T cell receptor beta chains from one sample, sequenced in a study of blood T cell repertoires in COVID-19. TCRdb's copy holds only in-frame clones and misses some; the assay was immunoSEQ multiplex PCR. This table has under 300,000 clones, more than 85% appearing once. Material: peripheral blood. These receptors were collected from a woman aged 70-85 years with active or convalescent COVID-19. The CDR3 runs from the conserved cysteine through the conserved F or W. Each record gives: J gene, D gene, V gene, clone size, CDR3 protein, CDR3 DNA. A D gene is named only where the DNA matches it firmly. Only some rows state a clone size, as once, few, many or a class for expanded clones.

>TRBJ1-6|NA|TRBV7-2|few
CASSTDSYNSPLHF
TGTGCCAGCAGCACGGACAGTTATAATTCACCCCTCCACTTT
>TRBJ1-2|TRBD1|TRBV7-8|NA
CASSTRTGPPYGYTF
TGTGCCAGCAGCACCCGGACAGGGCCACCCTATGGCTACACCTTC
>TRBJ1-1|NA|TRBV6-2/TRBV6-3|few
CASSYNLRFTEAFF
TGTGCCAGCAGTTACAATCTGAGGTTCACTGAAGCTTTCTTT
>TRBJ1-1|NA|TRBV18|NA
CASSPGTEAFF
TGTGCCAGCTCACCAGGGACAGAAGCTTTCTTT
>TRBJ2-1|NA|TRBV10-3|NA
CAISQIRGALVNEQFF
TGTGCCATCAGTCAGATACGGGGGGCATTAGTCAATGAGCAGTTCTTC
>TRBJ1-5|TRBD1|TRBV28|NA
CASRPDRANQPQHF
TGTGCCAGCAGACCCGACAGGGCCAATCAGCCCCAGCATTTT
>TRBJ2-1|TRBD2|TRBV10-3|NA
CAIRGLAGAPGNEQFF
TGTGCCATCAGAGGGCTAGCGGGGGCTCCGGGAAATGAGCAGTTCTTC
>TRBJ1-1|NA|TRBV4-3|NA
CASSRGNTEAFF
TGCGCCAGCAGCCGAGGGAACACTGAAGCTTTCTTT
>TRBJ1-1|NA|TRBV7-2|NA
CASSFRRGTEAFF
TGTGCCAGCAGCTTTAGGAGAGGCACTGAAGCTTTCTTT
>TRBJ1-4|NA|TRBV18|NA
CASSPTENEKLFF
TGTGCCAGCTCGCCGACAGAAAATGAAAAACTGTTTTTT